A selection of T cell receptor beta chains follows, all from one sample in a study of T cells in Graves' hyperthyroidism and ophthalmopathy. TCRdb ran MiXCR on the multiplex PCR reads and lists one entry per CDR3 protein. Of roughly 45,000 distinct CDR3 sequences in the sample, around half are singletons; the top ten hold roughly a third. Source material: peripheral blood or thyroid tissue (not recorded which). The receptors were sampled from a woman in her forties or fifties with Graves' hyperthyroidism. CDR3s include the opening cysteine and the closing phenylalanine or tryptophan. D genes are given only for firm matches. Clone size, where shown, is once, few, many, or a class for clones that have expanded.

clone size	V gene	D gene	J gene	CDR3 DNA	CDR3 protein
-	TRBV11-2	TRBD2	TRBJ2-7	TGTGCCAGCAGCCCGCGACTAGCGGGAGGTGTCGAGCAGTACTTC	CASSPRLAGGVEQYF
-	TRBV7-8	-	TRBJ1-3	-	CASSIGQAYEQYFGPGTIYF
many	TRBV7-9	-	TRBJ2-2	TGTGCCAGCAGCCGGACTAATCCGAACACCGGGGAGCTGTTTTTT	CASSRTNPNTGELFF
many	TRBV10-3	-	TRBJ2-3	TGTGCCATCAGTCTAGGTACAGATACGCAGTATTTT	CAISLGTDTQYF
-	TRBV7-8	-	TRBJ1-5	TGTGCCAGCAGCTGGGGGGACACACTTCAGCCCCAGCATTTT	CASSWGDTLQPQHF
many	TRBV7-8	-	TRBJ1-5	TGTGCCAGCAGCTTTGACTGGGGTCAGCCCCAGCATTTT	CASSFDWGQPQHF
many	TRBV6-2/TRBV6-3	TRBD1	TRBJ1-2	TGTGCCAGCAGTTACACCGACAGGGATCGCTACACCTTC	CASSYTDRDRYTF
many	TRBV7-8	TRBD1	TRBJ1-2	TGTGCCAGCAGCTCCCAAACAGGGGGTAGTGGCTATGGCTACACCTTC	CASSSQTGGSGYGYTF
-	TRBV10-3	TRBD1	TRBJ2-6	TGTGCCATCAGGGCCGCAGGGGGCGACGTCCTGACTTTC	CAIRAAGGDVLTF
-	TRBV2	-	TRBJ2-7	TGTGCCAGCAGTGCTAGGCAGGACTACGAGCAGTACTTC	CASSARQDYEQYF
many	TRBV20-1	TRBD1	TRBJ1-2	TGCAGTGCTAGAGATTTGGACAGGGGGCGCCACGGCTACACCTTC	CSARDLDRGRHGYTF
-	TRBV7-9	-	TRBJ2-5	TGTGCCAGCAGTACAGGCAGCCAAGAGACCCAGTACTTC	CASSTGSQETQYF